The sequence of this T cell receptor beta chain was determined in a study of blood T cell repertoires in COVID-19. The overall study: Samples taken during acute and convalescent COVID-19 were collected in the United States, Italy and Spain.

Original data processing: Quantification of nucleated cells was approximated via reference gene primer amplification. Data came from immunoSEQ multiplex PCR; TCRdb stores just in-frame clones and leaves some out. The V and J calls and the clone size are those of that table, but D and trimming were determined from the DNA. The sample has fewer than 600,000 clones, 88% seen once; the top ten hold 1.8%. Cohort placement rested on clinical history that participants reported themselves. This TCR derives from a woman in her thirties or forties who had recovered from COVID-19. What was sequenced was PBMCs or T cells enriched from blood (not recorded which).

The CDR3 DNA reads as TGTGCCAGCAGCTTTAGCCGGGACTCGTACACCGGGGAGCTGTTTTTT. Protein: CASSFSRDSYTGELFF. The V and J genes are TRBV11-3 and TRBJ2-2; tentative D call: TRBD2 (6 bases). Trimming stripped 3 bases from V and 3 bases from J, with 14 bases between. The V gene's germline CDR1 is SGHNT and CDR2 YENEEA. The length of the CDR3 is 16 residues.